These T cell receptor beta chains were read from a single sample in a study of human T cells and chemical hapten exposure. MiXCR was run by TCRdb on the RACE reads, yielding one entry per CDR3 protein. The sample consists of some 360,000 distinct CDR3 sequences, 4% to 6% of them appearing once. Sequenced material: whole blood, taken in connection with sensitization to the hapten diphenylcyclopropenone (DPC). These TCRs come from a woman between 45 and 65 years old with alopecia areata. Some clones in this sample may be carry-over from other donors' samples. Both conserved end residues are part of each CDR3. D genes are given only for firm matches. Size values are once, few and many counts, or a class for expanded clones, and some rows have none.

CDR3aa: CAWSLGTGRQPQHF; CDR3nt: TGTGCCTGGAGTCTCGGGACAGGGAGGCAGCCCCAGCATTTT; j_gene: TRBJ1-5; abundance: .; v_gene: TRBV30; d_gene: TRBD1
CDR3aa: CASSMLGIYGYTF; CDR3nt: TGTGCCAGCAGTATGTTGGGGATCTATGGCTACACCTTC; j_gene: TRBJ1-2; abundance: .; v_gene: TRBV12-3/TRBV12-4; d_gene: .
CDR3aa: CASSLEGAGHPTDTQYF; CDR3nt: TGTGCCAGCAGCTTAGAAGGCGCAGGGCACCCCACAGATACGCAGTATTTT; j_gene: TRBJ2-3; abundance: many; v_gene: TRBV11-2; d_gene: .
CDR3aa: CATSASSPSGPNQPQHF; CDR3nt: TGTGCCACCAGTGCCAGCTCACCAAGCGGGCCCAATCAGCCCCAGCATTTT; j_gene: TRBJ1-5; abundance: .; v_gene: TRBV24-1; d_gene: .
CDR3aa: CASSQAVNEQYF; CDR3nt: TGTGCCAGCAGCCAAGCGGTGAACGAGCAGTACTTC; j_gene: TRBJ2-7; abundance: many; v_gene: TRBV3-1; d_gene: .
CDR3aa: CASSSRPGSRATNEKLFF; CDR3nt: TGTGCCAGCAGCTCGCGCCCAGGGAGTAGGGCAACTAATGAAAAACTGTTTTTT; j_gene: TRBJ1-4; abundance: many; v_gene: TRBV7-9; d_gene: .
CDR3aa: CASSRGTVSYNEQFF; CDR3nt: TGTGCCAGCAGCCGAGGGACAGTCTCCTACAATGAGCAGTTCTTC; j_gene: TRBJ2-1; abundance: many; v_gene: TRBV6-5; d_gene: TRBD1
CDR3aa: CASSLGGRAQETQYF; CDR3nt: TGTGCCAGCAGTTTAGGCGGGAGGGCCCAAGAGACCCAGTACTTC; j_gene: TRBJ2-5; abundance: many; v_gene: TRBV28; d_gene: TRBD2
CDR3aa: CASSLMVGEPNEQFF; CDR3nt: TGCGCCAGCAGCTTGATGGTTGGGGAGCCGAATGAGCAGTTCTTC; j_gene: TRBJ2-1; abundance: many; v_gene: TRBV5-1; d_gene: .
CDR3aa: CASSTRTGRRGNTIYF; CDR3nt: TGTGCCAGCAGCACCCGGACAGGCCGTCGCGGAAACACCATATATTTT; j_gene: TRBJ1-3; abundance: .; v_gene: TRBV5-4; d_gene: TRBD1
CDR3aa: CASSEARQGWTGELFF; CDR3nt: TGTGCCAGCAGTGAAGCGAGGCAGGGGTGGACCGGGGAGCTGTTTTTT; j_gene: TRBJ2-2; abundance: .; v_gene: TRBV2; d_gene: .